The 3 T cell receptor beta chains below come from one sample, sequenced in a study of T cell repertoires in cytomegalovirus infection. TCRdb analysed the reads with MiXCR anew, one entry per CDR3 protein. This table holds some 180,000 distinct CDR3 sequences, about 18% found once. The specimen sequenced was CD8+ T cells from PBMCs. Receptors were obtained from a human donor in good health (CMV status not recorded). Some clones in this sample may be carry-over from other donors' samples.

This clonotype came up a few times. The rearrangement links TRBV6-5 to TRBJ1-2; 9 bases agree with TRBD1. This CDR3 is built from 14 residues. CDR1 and CDR2 from the germline V gene are MNHEY and SVGAGI. Trimming at V came to 6 bases and at J to 4 bases, leaving 6 bases not matched to a gene. The CDR3 bases are TGTGCCAGCAGCCCTGGGACAGGGACCTATGGCTACACCTTC. As protein: CASSPGTGTYGYTF.

By frequency in the sample, this clonotype is large. This chain uses TRBV7-8 with TRBJ2-7; D remains ambiguous. The V gene's germline CDR1 is SGHVS and CDR2 FQNEAQ. Trimming stripped 1 base from V and 3 bases from J, with 4 bases between. The CDR3 extends over 12 amino acids. CDR3 sequence reads: CASSLEYYEQYF. The DNA for the CDR3 is TGTGCCAGCAGCTTAGAGTACTACGAGCAGTACTTC.

The chain joins TRBV12-3 or TRBV12-4 to TRBJ2-7, with D perhaps TRBD1 or TRBD2 (6 bases each). The CDR3 runs to 14 residues. V was shortened by 3 bases and J by 4 bases, with 13 bases between the two germline ends. CDR3 coding DNA: TGTGCCAGCAGTTTGTACGGGGGCGGATACGAGCAGTACTTC. Encoded protein: CASSLYGGGYEQYF.